This passage covers 28 T cell receptor beta chains from one sample sequenced in a study of T-cell memory formation after mild COVID-19. TCRdb called the 5' RACE reads again in MiXCR, with one record for every CDR3 protein. Among over 120,000 distinct CDR3 sequences listed, 20% to 25% were seen once. Sequenced sample: PBMCs or a T cell subset sorted from them (not recorded which). These receptors all come from an adult woman who had mild COVID-19 (a few samples of this study predate the infection). Cell type and time point are not known.

CDR3 residues: CATSGDQGWNNQPQHF. CDR3 DNA sequence: TGTGCCACCAGTGGAGACCAGGGCTGGAACAATCAGCCCCAGCATTTT. This chain joins TRBV24-1 and TRBJ1-5; D possibly corresponds to TRBD1 (5 bases). Trimming left V 5 bases short and J 3 bases short, with 16 bases between. CDR1 and CDR2 (germline): KGHDR, SFDVKD. The CDR3 totals 16 residues.

The CDR3: CASSYGTGVISDTEAFF. CDR3 bases: TGTGCCAGCAGTTATGGGACAGGGGTCATATCCGACACTGAAGCTTTCTTT. The J gene is TRBJ1-1, the V gene TRBV12-3 or TRBV12-4; 10 nucleotides match TRBD1. V was pared by 4 bases and J by 3 bases, with 11 bases of the junction left unmatched. CDR3 length equals 17 residues.

This clonotype turned up a few times. J is TRBJ2-2 and V is TRBV5-1; 10 bases align to TRBD2. This CDR3 is 19 amino acids long. Germline CDR1 is SGHRS and CDR2 is YFSETQ. V lost 3 bases, J lost 5 bases, and 16 bases stayed unmatched. This CDR3 is CASSSTAPLAGGVTGELFF. DNA of the CDR3: TGCGCCAGCAGCTCCACCGCCCCCTTAGCGGGGGGAGTAACCGGGGAGCTGTTTTTT. Complete variable domain (other parts from reference TRBV5-1 and TRBJ2-2): KAGVTQTPRYLIKTRGQQVTLSCSPISGHRSVSWYQQTPGQGLQFLFEYFSETQRNKGNFPGRFSGRQFSNSRSEMNVSTLELGDSALYLCASSSTAPLAGGVTGELFFGEGSRLTVL.

This clonotype was recorded at least ten times. The chain recombines TRBV7-9 with TRBJ1-2; unclear D gene. Germline CDR1 SEHNR, CDR2 FQNEAQ (reference sequence). CDR3 length equals 19 residues. V lost 1 base to trimming and J lost 4 bases, with 25 bases between them. This chain's CDR3 is CASSLVRDRPFRRRYGYTF. The CDR3, as DNA: TGTGCCAGCAGCTTAGTGCGTGACCGTCCCTTCAGGCGTCGCTATGGCTACACCTTC.

The CDR3 loop reads CASSLGADTEAFF. DNA for the CDR3: TGTGCCAGCAGCTTGGGGGCCGACACTGAAGCTTTCTTT. The chain joins TRBV5-6 to TRBJ1-1; no firm D call. The V and J ends lost 0 bases and 3 bases respectively, with 6 bases between them. The CDR3 covers 13 residues. CDR1 SGHDT and CDR2 YYEEEE come from the germline V gene.

CDR3 loop: CASSLITSGANTGELFF. The CDR3 region has the DNA TGTGCCAGCAGTCTAATTACTAGCGGAGCGAACACCGGGGAGCTGTTTTTT. The V and J genes are TRBV6-1 and TRBJ2-2, with 8 nucleotides matching TRBD2. Germline-derived CDR1 and CDR2 are MNHNS and SASEGT. The V and J ends lost 5 bases and 0 bases, in that order; junction bases with no gene match: 8. The CDR3 length is 17 residues.

In DNA, the CDR3 is TGTGCCAGCAGCTTAGGGACAGACTACATAGCCAAAAACATTCAGTACTTC. Protein: CASSLGTDYIAKNIQYF. The chain has TRBV7-9 and TRBJ2-4; possibly TRBD1 for D (6 bases). Germline V gene lookup returns CDR1 SEHNR and CDR2 FQNEAQ (reference sequence). The CDR3 runs 17 residues. The V and J ends lost 1 base and 0 bases respectively, with 13 bases between them. The whole variable domain, filled in from reference TRBV7-9 and TRBJ2-4, reads DTGVSQNPRHKITKRGQNVTFRCDPISEHNRLYWYRQTLGQGPEFLTYFQNEAQLEKSRLLSDRFSAERPKGSFSTLEIQRTEQGDSAMYLCASSLGTDYIAKNIQYFGAGTRLSVL.

As concerns this clonotype: With a much larger clone just one base away, this may be a read error. V gene TRBV28 combines with J gene TRBJ2-1; 14 nucleotides match TRBD2. CDR1 and CDR2 from the germline V gene are MDHEN and SYDVKM. V gave up 4 bases and J gave up 9 bases; unmatched junction bases: 2. The CDR3 is made up of 14 amino acids. The CDR3 DNA reads TGTGCCAGCAGTTGGGGACTAGCGGGAGTTGAGCAGTTCTTC. Residues: CASSWGLAGVEQFF.

The chain links TRBV27 to TRBJ1-2; possible D gene TRBD1, 5 bases. The CDR3 length is 14 residues. The V gene lost 6 bases and the J gene lost 7 bases, with 18 bases spanning the gap. From germline, CDR1 is MNHEY and CDR2 SMNVEV (reference sequence). CDR3 bases: TGTGCCAGCAGCCCCGGGGGGACCCTCTTTGGCTACACCTTC. Residues: CASSPGGTLFGYTF.

This clonotype was recorded a few times. The rearrangement links TRBV13 to TRBJ2-5; no reliable D call. Germline-derived CDR1 and CDR2 are PRHDT and FYEKMQ (reference sequence). This CDR3 is 13 amino acids long. Trimming cost V 2 bases and J 5 bases, with 9 bases left between them. CDR3 in amino acids: CASSLSSRETQYF. The CDR3 nucleotides are TGTGCCAGCAGCTTATCCTCCCGTGAGACCCAGTACTTC.

This clonotype was found a few times. The rearrangement joins TRBV29-1 to TRBJ2-1; 10 nucleotides match TRBD2. This CDR3 region has 15 residues. V lost 5 bases to trimming and J lost 3 bases; unmatched junction nucleotides: 7. The germline V gene encodes CDR1 SQVTM and CDR2 ANQGSEA. This chain's CDR3 is CSVYISGGYYNEQFF. The CDR3 DNA sequence: TGCAGCGTTTACATTAGCGGGGGGTACTACAATGAGCAGTTCTTC.

This clonotype has just a few counts. The rearrangement joins TRBV7-9 to TRBJ2-4; D is unresolved. V gave up 5 bases and J gave up 4 bases, with 6 bases separating them. The CDR3 is 12 residues long. Per the germline V gene, CDR1 is SEHNR and CDR2 is FQNEAQ (reference sequence). CDR3 amino acids: CASSAEKNIQYF. CDR3 sequence (DNA): TGTGCCAGCAGCGCGGAGAAAAACATTCAGTACTTC.

This clonotype turned up a few times. The chain has TRBV7-9 and TRBJ2-5; 7 bases match TRBD1. V gave up 8 bases and J gave up 5 bases; unmatched junction bases: 14. Per the germline V gene, CDR1 is SEHNR and CDR2 is FQNEAQ (reference sequence). The CDR3 loop spans 15 amino acids. The DNA of the CDR3 is TGTGCCAGCGCGGAAGGGGGCGCTTACATCGAGACCCAGTACTTC. As protein: CASAEGGAYIETQYF.

The chain employs TRBV4-3 and TRBJ2-1, with unresolved D. Per germline, CDR1 LGHNA and CDR2 YSLEER. Trimming shortened V by 0 bases and J by 4 bases, and 10 bases separated the two germline ends. There are 15 residues in the CDR3. CDR3 protein: CASSQEVGDYNEQFF. The DNA of the CDR3 is TGCGCCAGCAGCCAAGAAGTGGGTGATTACAATGAGCAGTTCTTC.

V usage is TRBV25-1 and J usage is TRBJ2-7; 10 bases are a match to TRBD2. This CDR3 region has 15 residues. The germline CDR1 and CDR2 sequences are MGHDK and SYGVNS. The trim removed 9 bases at V and 3 bases at J, leaving 11 bases unmatched. This CDR3 reads CASALSGRYYYEQYF. In DNA form, the CDR3 reads TGTGCCAGTGCTCTTAGCGGGAGGTACTACTACGAGCAGTACTTC.

This clonotype has only one observation. The chain recombines TRBV4-1 with TRBJ2-1; unclear D gene. Germline V gene lookup returns CDR1 MGHRA and CDR2 YSYEKL. The CDR3 has 16 residues. Deletions cut 4 bases from V and 1 base from J, with 14 bases between. The CDR3 coding sequence is TGCGCCAGCAGCCCTTTTTTAGATTTATCCTACAATGAGCAGTTCTTC. Translated: CASSPFLDLSYNEQFF.

CDR3 sequence reads: CASSFSQGSNEKLFF. CDR3 nucleotide sequence: TGCGCCAGCAGCTTCAGCCAGGGGTCTAATGAAAAACTGTTTTTT. The V gene is TRBV5-1, the J gene TRBJ1-4; tentatively, D is TRBD1 (6 bases). The germline V gene has CDR1 SGHRS and CDR2 YFSETQ. The V gene lost 2 bases and the J gene lost 3 bases, with 11 bases spanning the gap. The CDR3 runs to 15 residues.

The chain employs TRBV5-5 and TRBJ2-2; D is unclear. CDR3 length: 13 amino acids. Trimming left V 5 bases short and J 6 bases short, with 11 bases between. Germline loops: CDR1 SGHKS, CDR2 YYEKEE (reference sequence). The CDR3 nucleotides read TGTGCCAGCAGTCCCTACCAGCCCGGGGAGCTGTTTTTT. Translation gives CASSPYQPGELFF.

This clonotype was detected a few times. V is TRBV24-1 and J is TRBJ2-1; D unclear. CDR3 length equals 11 residues. V lost 10 bases, J lost 4 bases, and 7 bases lay in between. The germline CDR1 and CDR2 sequences are KGHDR and SFDVKD. DNA for the CDR3: TGTGCCACTCAGGCATACAATGAGCAGTTCTTC. Translating gives CATQAYNEQFF.

The chain uses TRBV5-4 and TRBJ2-1; 14 nucleotides align to TRBD2. The CDR3 sequence is 16 residues long. Germline assignment: CDR1 SGHNT and CDR2 YYREEE (reference sequence). V was clipped by 4 bases and J by 6 bases; unmatched bases: 6. CDR3 bases: TGTGCCAGCAGCACGCTTGGGACTAGCGGGGGCAATGAGCAGTTCTTC. Its translation: CASSTLGTSGGNEQFF. Full variable domain (missing parts from reference TRBV5-4 and TRBJ2-1): ETGVTQSPTHLIKTRGQQVTLRCSSQSGHNTVSWYQQALGQGPQFIFQYYREEENGRGNFPPRFSGLQFPNYSSELNVNALELDDSALYLCASSTLGTSGGNEQFFGPGTRLTVL.

V is TRBV27 and J is TRBJ2-2; TRBD1 matches at 8 bases. The germline V gene has CDR1 MNHEY and CDR2 SMNVEV (reference sequence). There are 17 residues in the CDR3. V lost 1 base, J lost 3 bases, and 7 bases stayed unmatched. In DNA form, the CDR3 reads TGTGCCAGCAGTTTATGGGGACAGGCCACCTACACCGGGGAGCTGTTTTTT. Protein product: CASSLWGQATYTGELFF.

The rearrangement links TRBV5-4 to TRBJ2-7; 7 bases agree with TRBD1. V dropped 1 base and J dropped 3; count of bases not matched to a gene: 4. The CDR3 has 14 amino acids. Germline values: CDR1 SGHNT, CDR2 YYREEE (reference sequence). The CDR3: CASSLKGASYEQYF. DNA for the CDR3: TGTGCCAGCAGCTTGAAGGGGGCGAGCTACGAGCAGTACTTC. Supplemented by reference TRBV5-4 and TRBJ2-7, the full variable domain reads ETGVTQSPTHLIKTRGQQVTLRCSSQSGHNTVSWYQQALGQGPQFIFQYYREEENGRGNFPPRFSGLQFPNYSSELNVNALELDDSALYLCASSLKGASYEQYFGPGTRLTVT.

The chain is built from TRBV4-1 and TRBJ2-7; 9 bases map to TRBD1. Trimming removed 4 bases from V and 4 bases from J; junction bases left unmatched: 8. The CDR3 sequence is 15 residues long. Looked up from germline, CDR1 is MGHRA and CDR2 is YSYEKL. Here the CDR3 DNA reads TGCGCCAGCAGCCCTGGGGGGGACAGGGCGTACGAGCAGTACTTC. This codes for CASSPGGDRAYEQYF.

The rearrangement uses TRBV3-1 and TRBJ1-2, with unresolved D. Germline lookup yields CDR1 LGHDT and CDR2 YNNKEL (reference sequence). The CDR3 contains 14 residues. V was trimmed by 0 bases and J by 3 bases, leaving 8 bases between them. The chain's CDR3 is CASSQELGYYGYTF. The CDR3 nucleotides read TGTGCCAGCAGCCAAGAGTTGGGGTACTATGGCTACACCTTC.

This clonotype occurred a few times. The CDR3 nucleotides read TGTGCCAGCACCGCTAACGGAATGAGCTACGAGCAGTACTTC. It codes for CASTANGMSYEQYF. This chain uses TRBV5-5 with TRBJ2-7, with D unclear. The germline CDR1 and CDR2 sequences are SGHKS and YYEKEE (reference sequence). The CDR3 is 14 residues long. Trimming shortened V by 6 bases and J by 3 bases, and 16 bases separated the two germline ends.

The genes are TRBV27 and TRBJ2-5, with a possible D match to TRBD1 (6 bases). The V gene lost 2 bases and the J gene lost 4 bases, with 11 bases spanning the gap. The CDR3 covers 14 residues. Germline assignment: CDR1 MNHEY and CDR2 SMNVEV (reference sequence). The CDR3 nucleotides are TGTGCCAGCAGTTTAAGTGAAGGGGGAGAGACCCAGTACTTC. This codes for CASSLSEGGETQYF.

Only a few counts were recorded for this clonotype. V usage is TRBV6-2 or TRBV6-3 and J usage is TRBJ1-2; D is perhaps TRBD1 (6 bases). Germline V gene data show CDR1 as MNHEY and CDR2 as SVGEGT. The CDR3 is made up of 15 amino acids. V was trimmed by 7 bases and J by 8 bases, leaving 23 bases between them. CDR3 residues: CASNVAIRDTSGYTF. The CDR3 region has the DNA TGTGCCAGCAATGTCGCAATCCGGGACACCTCGGGCTACACCTTC.

The chain couples TRBV7-9 to TRBJ1-1; tentative D call: TRBD1 (5 bases). V was clipped by 1 base and J by 8 bases, with 11 bases between them. Germline-derived CDR1 and CDR2 are SEHNR and FQNEAQ (reference sequence). This CDR3 region has 13 residues. CDR3 loop: CASSLGQLREAFF. The CDR3 DNA reads as TGTGCCAGCAGCTTAGGACAGCTAAGAGAAGCTTTCTTT.